This T cell receptor (beta chain) was documented in a study of blood T cells in healthy people across ages. Study-wide findings and caveats: A greater number of naive CD4+ cells and higher diversity distinguished long-lived donors from aged donors. The percentage of naive T cells correlated strongly with TCR beta diversity.

Regarding this clonotype: Its cognate antigen is unknown.

CDR3 length: 13 residues. Between the trimmed V and J ends, which lost 0 bases and 7 bases, there was a span of 6 bases. The V gene's germline CDR1 is PRHDT and CDR2 FYEKMQ (reference sequence). Through a sample-barcoded 5' primer and a J-beta primer mix, a second PCR was run for about 6 to 11 cycles. One entry per CDR3 protein, called by TCRdb with MiXCR from the 5' RACE reads. Of approximately 760,000 distinct CDR3 sequences listed, around a quarter were seen once; the top ten hold just under 9.5%. This same sample was also part of a study on T cells of mothers and their children. From that report: Donation came from a few healthy Caucasian mothers together with their six children.

The V call is TRBV13, the J call TRBJ1-4; D is unclear. The TCR sequence derives from a boy younger than 18 in good health. Sequencing was done on a sample of blood. CDR3 sequence (DNA): TGTGCCAGCAGCTTAGGGGTTTCTGAAAAACTGTTTTTT. It encodes CASSLGVSEKLFF.